A single sample gave rise to the 3 T cell receptor beta chains below, sequenced in a study of human T cells and chemical hapten exposure. Time point described: patch test 3, about 24 weeks after DPC sensitization. The treatment denotes: therapeutic diphenylcyclopropenone sensitization with weekly scalp DPC. TCRdb called the RACE reads again in MiXCR, with one record for every CDR3 protein. The sample carries 150,000 to 200,000 distinct CDR3 sequences, under 30% recorded once. The input for sequencing was whole blood, taken in connection with sensitization to the hapten diphenylcyclopropenone (DPC). The receptors derive from a woman in her forties with alopecia areata. Some clones in this sample may be carry-over from other donors' samples.

This clonotype was seen more than once but under ten times. V usage is TRBV5-1 and J usage is TRBJ2-7; the D call may be TRBD1 or TRBD2 (5 bases each). V was pared by 0 bases and J by 6 bases, with 13 bases between. Germline V gene sequence: CDR1 SGHRS, CDR2 YFSETQ. The CDR3 is 14 residues long. The CDR3 DNA is TGCGCCAGCAGCTTGGGCCCGGGGCAGAGCGAGCAGTACTTC. Protein: CASSLGPGQSEQYF.

This clonotype was counted between two and nine times. The genes are TRBV7-2 and TRBJ2-3; 7 positions match TRBD2. The CDR3 has 15 amino acids. The V gene's germline CDR1 is SGHTA and CDR2 FQGNSA. V gave up 0 bases and J gave up 1 base; unmatched junction bases: 1. As DNA, the CDR3 is TGTGCCAGCAGCTTAGCGCTAGCGGGCACAGATACGCAGTATTTT. It codes for CASSLALAGTDTQYF. Drawing the rest from reference TRBV7-2 and TRBJ2-3, the complete variable domain is GAGVSQSPSNKVTEKGKDVELRCDPISGHTALYWYRQSLGQGLEFLIYFQGNSAPDKSGLPSDRFSAERTGGSVSTLTIQRTQQEDSAVYLCASSLALAGTDTQYFGPGTRLTVL.

The chain links TRBV16 to TRBJ1-3; D might be TRBD1 (5 bases). Germline V lookup: CDR1 KGHSY, CDR2 FQNENV. Trimming shortened V by 0 bases and J by 1 base, and 13 bases separated the two germline ends. The CDR3 runs to 17 residues. The CDR3 region is CASSQSKGSRSGNTIYF. The CDR3 nucleotides read TGTGCCAGCAGCCAATCCAAGGGGTCTCGGTCTGGAAACACCATATATTTT.